This T cell receptor beta chain was identified during a study of OX40 agonist ivuxolimab in advanced cancers. Study information: Patients with hepatocellular carcinoma, melanoma, renal cell or head and neck cancer made up the dose-escalation patients. General study points: The study found that CD8+ T cells averaged more expanded clones than CD4+.

A remark on this clone: Its matching antigen is unknown.

Sequencing used immunoSEQ multiplex PCR; TCRdb keeps in-frame clones, though not all of them. The table lists under 55,000 clones, 80% to 90% of them singletons, with about 2% in the top ten. Trimming cost V 2 bases and J 7 bases, with 15 bases left between them. This CDR3 spans 15 amino acids. From germline, CDR1 is MNHEY and CDR2 SVGAGI. J is TRBJ2-1 and V is TRBV6-5; tentative D call: TRBD2 (5 bases). This specimen consisted of CD4+ or CD8+ T cells sorted from blood, obtained in a trial of the OX40 agonist ivuxolimab. The sequence derives from an adult with an advanced solid tumor such as melanoma, head and neck, liver or kidney cancer. The chain's CDR3 is CASSYEGRVQNEQFF. CDR3 nucleotide sequence: TGTGCCAGCAGTTACGAGGGAAGGGTCCAGAATGAGCAGTTCTTC.